A single sample gave rise to the 27 T cell receptor beta chains below, sequenced in a study of Graves' ophthalmopathy and Graves' hyperthyroidism. Using RNA transcripts, the TCR beta CDR3 regions were amplified. The first round was an RT-PCR with HTBI primers, and the second round was a multiplex PCR. A single record per CDR3 protein comes from TCRdb applying MiXCR to the multiplex PCR reads. The sample yields around 670,000 distinct CDR3 sequences, around 40% seen once. The sample consisted of peripheral blood. The receptors here all came from an adult man with Graves' ophthalmopathy.

The chain joins TRBV20-1 to TRBJ1-1; a weak D match, TRBD1 (6 bases). CDR1 and CDR2 (germline): DFQATT, SNEGSKA (reference sequence). This CDR3 comprises 17 residues. V was clipped by 4 bases and J by 2 bases, with 23 bases between them. CDR3 coding DNA: TGCAGTGCTACCGAGGTGGCAGGGGCCGGCCGCAACACTGAAGCTTTCTTT. Protein: CSATEVAGAGRNTEAFF.

The rearrangement joins TRBV25-1 to TRBJ1-1; unclear D gene. The CDR3 loop spans 12 amino acids. The V gene lost 4 bases and the J gene lost 6 bases, with 9 bases spanning the gap. The germline V gene encodes CDR1 MGHDK and CDR2 SYGVNS. This CDR3 reads CASSGRGSEAFF. The CDR3 DNA follows: TGTGCCAGCAGTGGGCGAGGATCTGAAGCTTTCTTT.

This clonotype has at least ten counts. The chain is built from TRBV7-3 and TRBJ1-1; possible D gene TRBD1, 5 bases. The CDR3 extends over 14 amino acids. Germline values: CDR1 SGHTA, CDR2 FQGTGA. Trimming left V 1 base short and J 4 bases short, with 10 bases between. CDR3 bases: TGTGCCAGCAGCTTAATACCAGGGAGCACTGAAGCTTTCTTT. It codes for CASSLIPGSTEAFF. Full variable domain (outside the CDR3, taken from reference TRBV7-3 and TRBJ1-1): GAGVSQTPSNKVTEKGKYVELRCDPISGHTALYWYRQSLGQGPEFLIYFQGTGAADDSGLPNDRFFAVRPEGSVSTLKIQRTERGDSAVYLCASSLIPGSTEAFFGQGTRLTVV.

The J gene is TRBJ1-3, the V gene TRBV10-3; the D is unclear. V was cut by 0 bases and J by 0 bases, with 15 bases left in between. Germline CDR1 and CDR2: ENHRY and SYGVKD. The CDR3 length is 18 residues. The CDR3 spells CAISESSPAMVSGNTIYF. CDR3 DNA: TGTGCCATCAGTGAGTCGTCTCCTGCGATGGTCTCTGGAAACACCATATATTTT.

Note on this clonotype: Germline and junction disagree at one end, which may indicate a read error. The chain uses TRBV11-1 and TRBJ1-6; TRBD1 aligns across 8 bases. CDR1 and CDR2 (germline): SGHAT, FQDESV (reference sequence). The CDR3 is made up of 15 amino acids. Here the CDR3 reads CASSPGQAYNSPPHF. The CDR3 region has the DNA TGTGCCAGCAGCCCGGGACAGGCCTATAATTCACCCCCCCACTTT.

This clonotype was seen more than once but under ten times. The V gene is TRBV12-3 or TRBV12-4, the J gene TRBJ2-7; D unclear. Deletions cut 2 bases from V and 7 bases from J, with 12 bases between. The CDR3 has 13 residues. The CDR3 loop reads CASSLRQVEEQYF. The CDR3 nucleotides read TGTGCCAGCAGTTTAAGACAAGTAGAGGAGCAGTACTTC.

On this clonotype itself: Sequence at one end of the junction differs from germline and may be a read error. This chain connects TRBV10-3 to TRBJ1-6, with D unclear. In germline, CDR1 is ENHRY, CDR2 SYGVKD. CDR3 length: 17 residues. Here the CDR3 reads CASSEKASRPVYSPLHF. The CDR3, as DNA: TGTGCCAGCAGTGAAAAGGCTAGTCGGCCAGTTTATTCACCCCTCCACTTT.

Points on this clonotype: A much larger clone differs from this one at a single base, so this may be a read error. This chain links TRBV15 with TRBJ2-5, with D perhaps TRBD1 (6 bases). The DNA end lines up better with TRBJ2-1; the J call may be wrong. Germline values: CDR1 LNHNV, CDR2 YYDKDF (reference sequence). This CDR3 has 14 residues. The CDR3: CATSRPGPGETQFF. CDR3 DNA: TGTGCCACCAGCAGACCGGGACCAGGGGAGACCCAGTTCTTC.

The rearrangement joins TRBV4-3 to TRBJ2-5, with D maybe TRBD2 (5 bases). The CDR3 length is 14 residues. Trimming took 10 bases from V and 2 from J, leaving 17 bases between them. From germline, CDR1 is LGHNA and CDR2 YSLEER. CDR3 DNA sequence: TGCGCCAAGCATGGACTTAGGGCACAAGAGACCCAGTACTTC. Amino acids: CAKHGLRAQETQYF.

At least ten counts were recorded for this clonotype. The chain couples TRBV15 to TRBJ1-2; D not certain. In germline, CDR1 is LNHNV, CDR2 YYDKDF (reference sequence). The CDR3 contains 14 residues. Trimming stripped 0 bases from V and 2 bases from J, with 7 bases between. In nucleotides, the CDR3 is TGTGCCACCAGCAGAGATCGCGGGAACTATGGCTACACCTTC. This translates into CATSRDRGNYGYTF.

The V and J genes are TRBV7-8 and TRBJ2-7, with 8 bases lining up with TRBD2. Germline trimming cut 5 bases from V and 2 bases from J; bases unmatched to any gene: 8. The CDR3 loop spans 15 amino acids. The germline V gene has CDR1 SGHVS and CDR2 FQNEAQ. CDR3 bases: TGTGCCAGCAGCCCACGGCGGGAGGCCACCTACGAGCAGTACTTC. It is translated as CASSPRREATYEQYF.

With respect to this clonotype: Given a much more abundant clone one base away, this may be a read error. This sequence joins TRBV20-1 and TRBJ1-6, with D hard to call. V lost 3 bases and J lost 8, with 17 bases in between. This CDR3 has 15 residues. Germline-derived CDR1 and CDR2 are DFQATT and SNEGSKA (reference sequence). CDR3 DNA: TGCAGTGCTAGTTTGTCGGGATACGCGGATTCACCCCTCCACTTT. It is translated as CSASLSGYADSPLHF.

Worth noting for this clonotype: A much larger clone differs by one base, so this may be a read error. The chain couples TRBV13 to TRBJ1-3; 7 bases fit TRBD1. The CDR3 extends over 15 amino acids. Germline V lookup: CDR1 PRHDT, CDR2 FYEKMQ (reference sequence). The CDR3 DNA is TGTGCCAGCAGCCGACAGGGACTATTTGGAAGCACCATATATTTT. This codes for CASSRQGLFGSTIYF. The whole variable domain, remainder taken from reference TRBV13 and TRBJ1-3, is AAGVIQSPRHLIKEKRETATLKCYPIPRHDTVYWYQQGPGQDPQFLISFYEKMQSDKGSIPDRFSAQQFSDYHSELNMSSLELGDSALYFCASSRQGLFGSTIYFGEGSWLTVV.

Comment on this clonotype: A read error may be the cause here, since a much bigger clone is one base away. The gene calls are TRBV9 and TRBJ1-4, with D unclear. This CDR3 has 16 amino acids. The germline V gene has CDR1 SGDLS and CDR2 YYNGEE. The CDR3: CASSVDRGVYNEKLLF. The CDR3 DNA reads TGTGCCAGCAGCGTAGACCGCGGGGTATACAATGAAAAACTGCTTTTT.

This clonotype was counted between two and nine times. The chain joins TRBV6-2 or TRBV6-3 to TRBJ1-5; D uncertain. Trimming took off 2 bases at V and 6 bases at J, with 14 bases between the two ends. The CDR3 has 15 residues. Looked up from germline, CDR1 is MNHEY and CDR2 is SVGEGT. In nucleotides, the CDR3 is TGTGCCAGCAGTTACAACGGAGGGATTAGTCAGCCCCAGCATTTT. It yields the protein CASSYNGGISQPQHF.

Of note for this clonotype: Given a much more abundant clone one base away, this may be a read error. The rearrangement links TRBV19 to TRBJ1-4; D call uncertain. The CDR3 has 13 amino acids. Germline V gene sequence: CDR1 LNHDA, CDR2 SQIVND (reference sequence). V was clipped by 9 bases and J by 4 bases, with 12 bases between them. The CDR3 sequence is CASSDSNNEKLFF. As DNA, the CDR3 is TGTGCCAGCTCAGATTCAAATAATGAAAAACTGTTTTTT.

This clonotype was counted between two and nine times. The chain links TRBV7-9 to TRBJ1-3; a weak D match, TRBD1 (5 bases). The CDR3 has 15 residues. Germline CDR1 SEHNR, CDR2 FQNEAQ (reference sequence). Between the trimmed V and J ends, which lost 1 base and 2 bases, there was a span of 9 bases. For the CDR3, the DNA is TGTGCCAGCAGCTTAGTGGGCAGGGCTGGAAACACCATATATTTT. Translated, it gives CASSLVGRAGNTIYF.

CDR3 loop: CASSLAATGLRSSYEQYF. The CDR3 nucleotides read TGTGCCAGCAGCTTAGCCGCCACAGGACTCAGGAGCTCCTACGAGCAGTACTTC. The rearrangement links TRBV11-2 to TRBJ2-7; D tentatively reads TRBD1 or TRBD2 (5 bases each). Trimming shortened V by 1 base and J by 0 bases, and 19 bases separated the two germline ends. CDR3 size: 18 residues. Germline V gene lookup returns CDR1 SGHAT and CDR2 FQNNGV.

This clonotype occurred a few times. The gene calls are TRBV12-3 or TRBV12-4 and TRBJ2-2; D is perhaps TRBD2 (5 bases). The V end lost 5 bases, the J end lost 2 bases, and 15 bases lay between the germline ends. This CDR3 has 16 amino acids. This CDR3 is CASSKPGSQNTGELFF. The CDR3 DNA reads as TGTGCCAGCAGTAAGCCGGGATCCCAAAACACCGGGGAGCTGTTTTTT.

The chain recombines TRBV7-9 with TRBJ2-5; D possibly uses TRBD1 or TRBD2 (5 bases each). Gene TRBJ2-7 matches the end of the DNA better, so the J call may be wrong. The CDR3 length is 15 residues. CDR1 is SEHNR and CDR2 is FQNEAQ in the germline V gene (reference sequence). The chain's CDR3 is CASSYGDVQTYEQYF. Written as DNA, the CDR3 is TGTGCCAGCAGCTACGGGGACGTACAAACCTACGAGCAGTACTTC.

On this clonotype: The junction departs from the called germline gene at one end, perhaps through a read error. V gene TRBV19 combines with J gene TRBJ1-1, with unresolved D. CDR3 length: 16 residues. Germline CDR1 LNHDA, CDR2 SQIVND (reference sequence). CDR3 in DNA: TGTGTCAGTAGTATCTTCGGCAGCTCTCGCGGGTCTGAAGCTTTCTTT. It specifies CVSSIFGSSRGSEAFF.

The chain employs TRBV6-6 and TRBJ1-5; D gene uncertain. CDR3 length: 14 amino acids. The germline CDR1 and CDR2 sequences are MNHNY and SVGAGI (reference sequence). Deletions cut 0 bases from V and 6 bases from J, with 9 bases between. DNA for the CDR3: TGTGCCAGCAGTTACTCGATGGTCGGTCAGCCCCAGCATTTT. Residues: CASSYSMVGQPQHF.

This clonotype showed up just once. The V and J genes are TRBV9 and TRBJ2-7; TRBD1 or TRBD2 may be the D gene (5 bases each). V was cut by 4 bases and J by 5 bases, with 19 bases left in between. The V gene's germline CDR1 is SGDLS and CDR2 YYNGEE. This CDR3 region has 15 residues. This chain's CDR3 is CASSPSGTSTHEQYF. Here the CDR3 DNA reads TGTGCCAGCAGCCCCTCCGGGACCAGCACCCACGAGCAGTACTTC. The full variable domain, in which reference TRBV9 and TRBJ2-7 provide the parts outside the CDR3, is DSGVTQTPKHLITATGQRVTLRCSPRSGDLSVYWYQQSLDQGLQFLIQYYNGEERAKGNILERFSAQQFPDLHSELNLSSLELGDSALYFCASSPSGTSTHEQYFGPGTRLTVT.

This clonotype was counted a few times. This chain uses TRBV5-4 with TRBJ1-6, with D hard to call. The CDR3 contains 14 residues. The germline gives CDR1 SGHNT, CDR2 YYREEE (reference sequence). The V end was cut by 2 bases, the J end by 4 bases, with 7 bases between. CDR3 coding DNA: TGTGCCAGCAGCTTCTCGGGTTATAATTCACCCCTCCACTTT. Translated: CASSFSGYNSPLHF.

The chain carries TRBV24-1 and TRBJ2-5, with D perhaps TRBD2 (7 bases). With 5 bases removed from V and 4 bases from J, the gap between germline ends came to 19 bases. The CDR3 contains 16 residues. From germline, CDR1 is KGHDR and CDR2 SFDVKD. CDR3: CATSATLGGGPETQYF. The DNA of the CDR3 is TGTGCCACCAGTGCTACCCTAGGGGGAGGGCCAGAGACCCAGTACTTC.

In this sample, this clonotype turned up a few times. CDR3 in DNA: TGTGCTAACAGGGACATGGTCGGGGAGCTGTTTTTT. Translation gives CANRDMVGELFF. The chain carries TRBV25-1 and TRBJ2-2; TRBD1 might be the D (6 bases). CDR1 is MGHDK and CDR2 is SYGVNS in the germline V gene. The CDR3 spans 12 residues.

Details on this clonotype: The final CDR3 position lacks the conserved phenylalanine or tryptophan, pointing to a likely read error. The chain uses TRBV6-6 and TRBJ2-5, with 11 bases lining up with TRBD2. V was pared by 6 bases and J by 5 bases, with 8 bases of the junction left unmatched. CDR1 MNHNY and CDR2 SVGAGI come from the germline V gene (reference sequence). This CDR3 spans 15 amino acids. CDR3 DNA sequence: TGTGCCAGCAGCTCGACTAGCGGGAAGGGGGAGACCCAGTACTGC. Residues: CASSSTSGKGETQYC.